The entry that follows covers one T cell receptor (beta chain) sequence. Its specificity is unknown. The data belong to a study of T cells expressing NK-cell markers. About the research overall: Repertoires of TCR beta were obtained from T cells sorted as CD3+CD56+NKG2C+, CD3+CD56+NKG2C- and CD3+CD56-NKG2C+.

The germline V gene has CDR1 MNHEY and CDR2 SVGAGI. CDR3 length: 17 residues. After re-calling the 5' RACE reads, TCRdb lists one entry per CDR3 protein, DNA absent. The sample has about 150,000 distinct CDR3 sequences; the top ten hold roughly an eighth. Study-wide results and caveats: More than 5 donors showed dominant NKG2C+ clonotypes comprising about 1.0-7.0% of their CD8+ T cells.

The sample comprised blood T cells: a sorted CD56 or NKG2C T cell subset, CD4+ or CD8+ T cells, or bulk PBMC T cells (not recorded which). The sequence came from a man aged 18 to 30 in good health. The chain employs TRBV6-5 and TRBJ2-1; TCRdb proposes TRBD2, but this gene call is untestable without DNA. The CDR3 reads CASSYGRTSGISNEQFF.